The TCR beta chain described here comes from a study of OX40 agonist ivuxolimab in advanced cancers. About the study: Enrolled patients in dose escalation had cancers that were hepatocellular carcinoma, melanoma, renal cell or head and neck cancer. Study results and limitations: At 0.1 to 3.0 mg/kg, CD4+ and CD8+ blood T cells expanded clonally by week 6.

Systemic immunosuppression or a history of autoimmune disease excluded patients. Method: immunoSEQ multiplex PCR; TCRdb's copy keeps in-frame clones and lacks some. The sample carries more than 95,000 clones, around 90% recorded once. This CDR3 has 13 amino acids. Germline loops: CDR1 MNHNS, CDR2 SASEGT. Trimming removed 7 bases from V and 3 bases from J, with 13 bases in between. Notes on this clone: No antigen is known for it.

Material: CD4+ or CD8+ T cells sorted from blood, obtained in a trial of the OX40 agonist ivuxolimab. The clonotype was recovered from an adult with an advanced solid tumor such as melanoma, head and neck, liver or kidney cancer. The chain joins TRBV6-1 to TRBJ2-7; D is ambiguous. The CDR3 protein is CASTRADIYEQYF. The CDR3 nucleotides are TGTGCCAGCACCCGGGCAGACATCTACGAGCAGTACTTC.